This T cell receptor beta chain emerged from a study of T cell repertoires in cytomegalovirus infection. Across the whole study: Public TCR beta signature analysis indicated the presence of both CMV infection and matching HLA type. Regarding the study as a whole: CMV carriers with the relevant HLA were identified by cumulative public TCR beta family frequency.

The CDR3 is 16 amino acids. Germline assignment: CDR1 MNHEY and CDR2 SVGEGT. The ends lost 4 bases at V and 7 bases at J; junction bases unmatched: 13. This clonotype was detected a few times. No antigen is known for it. TCRdb passed the reads through MiXCR, listing each CDR3 protein once. The sample lists roughly 180,000 distinct CDR3 sequences, under 30% occurring once. The chain carries TRBV6-2 or TRBV6-3 and TRBJ2-1; 7 nucleotides match TRBD1. Sequenced: PBMCs. The TCR sequence derives from a human donor in good health (CMV status not recorded). Some clones in this sample may be carry-over from other donors' samples. CDR3: CASSSSDRAVKNEQFF. The DNA of the CDR3 is TGTGCCAGCAGTTCCTCTGACAGGGCAGTTAAGAATGAGCAGTTCTTC.